Listed below are T cell receptor beta chains from one sample, sequenced in a study of immune evolution from preneoplasia to lung adenocarcinoma. Assay used: immunoSEQ multiplex PCR; TCRdb lists only in-frame clones, some missing. Of fewer than 7,500 clones in the sample, 65% to 80% are singletons; the top ten hold about 9.2%. Sequenced: FFPE lung adenocarcinoma in situ tissue. These receptors all come from a donor older than 65 with lung adenocarcinoma. The CDR3 runs from the conserved cysteine through the conserved F or W. The D gene is left open where the match is weak. Expanded clones are given a class, and other clones once, few, many or no size at all.

CDR3 DNA: TGCAGCGTTACCCTGTACCTTGAGGAGGGGGTGGAAAACACTGAAGCTTTCTTT; CDR3 protein: CSVTLYLEEGVENTEAFF; clone size: .; V gene: TRBV29-1; D gene: .; J gene: TRBJ1-1
CDR3 DNA: TGTGCCAGCAGCCCGACGAGGGAGGCTTATGAAAAACTGTTTTTT; CDR3 protein: CASSPTREAYEKLFF; clone size: .; V gene: TRBV7-9; D gene: .; J gene: TRBJ1-4
CDR3 DNA: TGCAGCGCCGACGCCACGGGCAGAGGAGGTGAGCAGTTCTTC; CDR3 protein: CSADATGRGGEQFF; clone size: .; V gene: TRBV29-1; D gene: .; J gene: TRBJ2-1
CDR3 DNA: TGCACCAGCATTCCCCAGGGTGAGGAGACCCAGTACTTC; CDR3 protein: CTSIPQGEETQYF; clone size: .; V gene: TRBV29-1; D gene: .; J gene: TRBJ2-5
CDR3 DNA: TGCAGCGTTGCCAGGGGCTCGCTGGGCACTGAAGCTTTCTTT; CDR3 protein: CSVARGSLGTEAFF; clone size: .; V gene: TRBV29-1; D gene: .; J gene: TRBJ1-1
CDR3 DNA: TGTGCCAGCAGTTCGCCTGGGACAGGGGATCAAGAGACCCAGTACTTC; CDR3 protein: CASSSPGTGDQETQYF; clone size: .; V gene: TRBV28; D gene: TRBD1; J gene: TRBJ2-5
CDR3 DNA: TGTGCCAGCAGCCAAGATTTCCGGATCACAGATACGCAGTATTTT; CDR3 protein: CASSQDFRITDTQYF; clone size: .; V gene: TRBV4-2; D gene: .; J gene: TRBJ2-3
CDR3 DNA: TGTGCCAGCAGTGAAGACGTCAGCTCCTACGAGCAGTACTTC; CDR3 protein: CASSEDVSSYEQYF; clone size: .; V gene: TRBV25-1; D gene: .; J gene: TRBJ2-7
CDR3 DNA: TGTGCCTGGAGTCCCCCCCCTGACGGTACTGAAGCTTTCTTT; CDR3 protein: CAWSPPPDGTEAFF; clone size: .; V gene: TRBV30; D gene: .; J gene: TRBJ1-1
CDR3 DNA: TGTGCCAGCAGGGGGGACAGGGTGGGCATTCAGTACTTC; CDR3 protein: CASRGDRVGIQYF; clone size: .; V gene: TRBV2; D gene: TRBD1; J gene: TRBJ2-4
CDR3 DNA: TGCGCCAGCAGCCTCCTGGGAGGGGGGGCGTTTCGCATAGATACGCAGTATTTT; CDR3 protein: CASSLLGGGAFRIDTQYF; clone size: .; V gene: TRBV5-1; D gene: .; J gene: TRBJ2-3
CDR3 DNA: TGTGCCTGGGACGGGACAGGGGATTCACCCCTCCACTTT; CDR3 protein: CAWDGTGDSPLHF; clone size: .; V gene: TRBV30; D gene: TRBD1; J gene: TRBJ1-6
CDR3 DNA: TGTGCCAGCAGGCGGGACGCGACAGATACGCAGTATTTT; CDR3 protein: CASRRDATDTQYF; clone size: .; V gene: TRBV28; D gene: .; J gene: TRBJ2-3
CDR3 DNA: TGCAGCGTTTGGGCAGGGGATGGCTACACCTTC; CDR3 protein: CSVWAGDGYTF; clone size: medium-sized; V gene: TRBV29-1; D gene: .; J gene: TRBJ1-2
CDR3 DNA: TGTGCCAGCAGCGTTGGGGGACAGAACAATGAGCAGTTCTTC; CDR3 protein: CASSVGGQNNEQFF; clone size: .; V gene: TRBV9; D gene: TRBD1; J gene: TRBJ2-1
CDR3 DNA: TGTGCCAGTAGTATCGGAGCCCCCAGTACCCATGAGCAGTTCTTC; CDR3 protein: CASSIGAPSTHEQFF; clone size: .; V gene: TRBV19; D gene: .; J gene: TRBJ2-1
CDR3 DNA: TGTGCCAGTAGTATGGGGTTAGGCGGACAGATTCCCTACGAGCAGTACTTC; CDR3 protein: CASSMGLGGQIPYEQYF; clone size: .; V gene: TRBV19; D gene: .; J gene: TRBJ2-7
CDR3 DNA: TGCGCCAGCAGCGCTACAGGGAGCTATCAGAACACTGAAGCTTTCTTT; CDR3 protein: CASSATGSYQNTEAFF; clone size: once; V gene: TRBV5-1; D gene: .; J gene: TRBJ1-1
CDR3 DNA: TGCGCCAGCAGCTCTACTTGGGAACCTATGAACACTGAAGCTTTCTTT; CDR3 protein: CASSSTWEPMNTEAFF; clone size: .; V gene: TRBV5-1; D gene: .; J gene: TRBJ1-1
CDR3 DNA: TGTGCCAGCAGTTTGGGGGGAGGAGGTCAGCCCCAGCATTTT; CDR3 protein: CASSLGGGGQPQHF; clone size: .; V gene: TRBV28; D gene: .; J gene: TRBJ1-5
CDR3 DNA: TGTGCCAGCAGGAGGGCGATGAACACTGAAGCTTTCTTT; CDR3 protein: CASRRAMNTEAFF; clone size: few; V gene: TRBV6-1; D gene: .; J gene: TRBJ1-1
CDR3 DNA: TGTGCCAGCAGCTTGCGGGGGGAATACAATGAGCAGTTCTTC; CDR3 protein: CASSLRGEYNEQFF; clone size: .; V gene: TRBV7-2; D gene: TRBD2; J gene: TRBJ2-1
CDR3 DNA: TGTGCCAGCAGTTACTCGATTTCCTCCCTCCACTTT; CDR3 protein: CASSYSISSLHF; clone size: .; V gene: TRBV6-6; D gene: .; J gene: TRBJ1-6
CDR3 DNA: TGTGCCAGCAGCCGAAAAACAGGGCTCACTGAAGCTTTCTTT; CDR3 protein: CASSRKTGLTEAFF; clone size: .; V gene: TRBV7-9; D gene: .; J gene: TRBJ1-1
CDR3 DNA: TGTGCCAGCAGCTCGGGGACTAGCGGGAGAAATGAGCAGTTCTTC; CDR3 protein: CASSSGTSGRNEQFF; clone size: .; V gene: TRBV7-9; D gene: TRBD2; J gene: TRBJ2-1
CDR3 DNA: TGTGCCAGCAGCCAGGGTTCTTTCCAAGAGACCCAGTACTTC; CDR3 protein: CASSQGSFQETQYF; clone size: .; V gene: TRBV11-3; D gene: .; J gene: TRBJ2-5
CDR3 DNA: TGTGCCAGCAGCCCCGGACCGGGACAGGGGAATGAGCAGTTCTTC; CDR3 protein: CASSPGPGQGNEQFF; clone size: .; V gene: TRBV5-6; D gene: TRBD1; J gene: TRBJ2-1
CDR3 DNA: TGTGCCAGTAGTAAATATTCGGGACAGGGTTCCTACAATGAGCAGTTCTTC; CDR3 protein: CASSKYSGQGSYNEQFF; clone size: once; V gene: TRBV19; D gene: TRBD1; J gene: TRBJ2-1
CDR3 DNA: TGTGCCACCAGCAGGGGTGGCGCCGGAGAAGAGACCCAGTACTTC; CDR3 protein: CATSRGGAGEETQYF; clone size: .; V gene: TRBV15; D gene: .; J gene: TRBJ2-5
CDR3 DNA: TGCAGCGGCCAGACTGTCTGGAACATTCAGTACTTC; CDR3 protein: CSGQTVWNIQYF; clone size: .; V gene: TRBV29-1; D gene: .; J gene: TRBJ2-4